The 3 T cell receptor beta chains below all came from one sample that was sequenced in a study of metastatic and nonmetastatic thyroid tumors. MiXCR was used by TCRdb to re-call the PCR reads. The sample has some 20,000 clones; more than 35% are singletons. Until they underwent thyroid surgery, no patient had received any treatment. Sequenced material: tumor tissue. These TCRs come from a female donor with papillary thyroid cancer or a benign thyroid nodule (not recorded which). Some clones in this sample may be carry-over from other donors' samples.

This chain uses TRBV14 with TRBJ2-7; D may correspond to TRBD1 or TRBD2 (6 bases each). V was shortened by 1 base and J by 3 bases, with 19 bases between the two germline ends. The CDR3 sequence is 17 residues long. In germline, CDR1 is SGHDN, CDR2 FVKESK. CDR3 residues: CASSQGPGGKGLYEQYF. The CDR3 bases are TGTGCCAGCAGCCAAGGCCCCGGGGGCAAAGGGCTCTACGAGCAGTACTTC.

The chain has TRBV5-1 and TRBJ1-2; 10 bases fit TRBD1. This CDR3 is 14 amino acids long. Germline loops: CDR1 SGHRS, CDR2 YFSETQ. Trimming at V came to 4 bases and at J to 6 bases, leaving 6 bases not matched to a gene. In nucleotides, the CDR3 is TGCGCCAGCAGCCCAACCGGGACAGGGGATGGCTACACCTTC. It codes for CASSPTGTGDGYTF.

This clone is large. This chain links TRBV7-9 with TRBJ2-5; D is unresolved. Trimming took 6 bases from V and 2 from J, leaving 7 bases between them. Germline values: CDR1 SEHNR, CDR2 FQNEAQ (reference sequence). This CDR3 is 12 amino acids long. The CDR3 coding sequence is TGTGCCAGCAGGAAATTTCAAGAGACCCAGTACTTC. It translates to CASRKFQETQYF.